The 16 T cell receptor beta chains presented below share a single source sample, sequenced in a study of control samples from healthy donors and cancer patients. Sequenced by immunoSEQ multiplex PCR; TCRdb stores in-frame clones only, minus some. The sample has tens of thousands of clones; around 84% are singletons. The sample comprised PBMCs. The receptors were sampled from a man aged 60 to 75 with head and neck cancer.

This clone showed up just a few times. The V call is TRBV10-3, the J call TRBJ2-1, with 9 bases identical to TRBD2. V lost 11 bases to trimming and J lost 4 bases; unmatched junction nucleotides: 9. The CDR3 has 14 amino acids. Per germline, CDR1 ENHRY and CDR2 SYGVKD. The CDR3 nucleotides are TGTGCCTCCAAGACTAGCGGAGGATACAATGAGCAGTTCTTC. Its protein is CASKTSGGYNEQFF.

CDR3 region: CASSYWGRPGNSPLHF. As DNA, the CDR3 is TGTGCCAGCAGTTATTGGGGGCGACCCGGCAATTCACCCCTCCACTTT. V and J are TRBV6-5 and TRBJ1-6, with a tentative D call TRBD1 (6 bases). V was trimmed by 3 bases and J by 7 bases, leaving 16 bases between them. The V gene's germline CDR1 is MNHEY and CDR2 SVGAGI. The CDR3 spans 16 residues.

This clone has only one observation. The V and J genes are TRBV18 and TRBJ2-7; 9 bases agree with TRBD2. The CDR3 length is 15 residues. Germline V gives CDR1 KGHSH, CDR2 LQKENI. The J segment lost 2 bases and the V segment lost 3 bases, leaving 5 bases of the junction unmatched. In DNA form, the CDR3 reads TGTGCCAGCTCACCTTCTAGCGGGGCAACCTACGAGCAGTACTTC. It is translated as CASSPSSGATYEQYF.

The chain couples TRBV28 to TRBJ1-2, with D hard to call. CDR1 is MDHEN, CDR2 SYDVKM, per germline. The V and J ends lost 6 bases and 4 bases respectively, with 9 bases between them. This CDR3 spans 12 amino acids. The CDR3 here is CASSDKIYGYTF. CDR3 DNA sequence: TGTGCCAGCAGCGACAAAATCTATGGCTACACCTTC.

The chain recombines TRBV29-1 with TRBJ1-1; perhaps TRBD1 as D (5 bases). The CDR3 contains 14 residues. Germline V gene sequence: CDR1 SQVTM, CDR2 ANQGSEA. Trimming cost V 3 bases and J 4 bases, with 15 bases left between them. CDR3 sequence: CSVDRVGLGTEAFF. CDR3 in DNA: TGCAGCGTTGACAGGGTGGGGTTGGGCACTGAAGCTTTCTTT. The variable domain in full, completed from reference TRBV29-1 and TRBJ1-1, reads SAVISQKPSRDICQRGTSLTIQCQVDSQVTMMFWYRQQPGQSLTLIATANQGSEATYESGFVIDKFPISRPNLTFSTLTVSNMSPEDSSIYLCSVDRVGLGTEAFFGQGTRLTVV.

V gene TRBV20-1 combines with J gene TRBJ2-7; D gene ambiguous. V lost 3 bases and J lost 3, with 12 bases in between. This CDR3 contains 13 residues. Germline-derived CDR1 and CDR2 are DFQATT and SNEGSKA (reference sequence). The CDR3 coding sequence is TGCAGTGCTAGTGATGTGGTCGGCTACGAGCAGTACTTC. It encodes CSASDVVGYEQYF.

CDR3 region: CASSLGGTDYGYTF. Written as DNA, the CDR3 is TGCGCCAGCAGCTTGGGGGGGACAGACTATGGCTACACCTTC. V is TRBV5-1 and J is TRBJ1-2; TRBD1 agrees at 7 bases. J was trimmed by 3 bases and V by 0 bases; bases with no gene match: 2. This CDR3 comprises 14 residues. Looked up from germline, CDR1 is SGHRS and CDR2 is YFSETQ.

This clone appeared a few times. V is TRBV19 and J is TRBJ1-5; D is undetermined. The CDR3 covers 12 residues. Germline V gene data show CDR1 as LNHDA and CDR2 as SQIVND (reference sequence). Trimming pared 5 bases from V and 7 bases from J, leaving 9 bases between. Here the CDR3 reads CASSLLRQPQHF. The CDR3 DNA reads TGTGCCAGTAGTCTCTTAAGGCAGCCCCAGCATTTT.

V and J are TRBV7-2 and TRBJ2-7; possibly TRBD1 for D (5 bases). CDR1 and CDR2 (germline): SGHTA, FQGNSA. The CDR3 is 14 residues long. The ends were cut back, 1 base at V and 7 bases at J, with 14 bases in the middle. The CDR3 spells CASSLGGSPREQYF. The CDR3 region has the DNA TGTGCCAGCAGCTTAGGGGGCTCCCCTAGAGAGCAGTACTTC.

The chain joins TRBV19 to TRBJ2-7; TRBD2 aligns across 9 bases. CDR1 is LNHDA and CDR2 is SQIVND in the germline V gene (reference sequence). The CDR3 totals 15 residues. After removal of 6 bases from V and 0 bases from J, the junction contained 6 bases not matched to a gene. This CDR3 is CASSPLAGYSYEQYF. In DNA form, the CDR3 reads TGTGCCAGTAGCCCCCTAGCGGGATACTCCTACGAGCAGTACTTC.

The rearrangement uses TRBV7-6 and TRBJ2-5; the D gene is possibly TRBD1 (5 bases). The CDR3 consists of 15 residues. Germline V gene lookup returns CDR1 SGHVS and CDR2 FNYEAQ. Trimming stripped 1 base from V and 4 bases from J, with 13 bases between. In nucleotides, the CDR3 is TGTGCCAGCAGCTTAGGTGTGACAGTAGGAGAGACCCAGTACTTC. Translating it yields CASSLGVTVGETQYF.

The chain has TRBV7-2 and TRBJ2-3; 10 nucleotides agree with TRBD2. The length of the CDR3 is 16 residues. With 5 bases clipped from V and 1 base from J, the junction kept 6 bases outside the gene matches. Looked up from germline, CDR1 is SGHTA and CDR2 is FQGNSA. The DNA for the CDR3 is TGTGCCAGCAGCGCCCGACTAGCGGGCCGCACAGATACGCAGTATTTT. Encoded protein: CASSARLAGRTDTQYF.

This clone was observed once. The chain is built from TRBV10-1 and TRBJ2-1; D tentatively fits TRBD1 or TRBD2 (5 bases each). Trimming stripped 4 bases from V and 7 bases from J, with 14 bases between. This CDR3 comprises 14 residues. The germline gives CDR1 WNHNN, CDR2 SYGVQD (reference sequence). The CDR3 coding sequence is TGCGCCAGCAGTGTTTGGACTGGGGGAAATGAGCAGTTCTTC. It specifies CASSVWTGGNEQFF.

This CDR3 is CASSLGTGGVGTQYF. Written as DNA, the CDR3 is TGTGCCAGCAGCCTCGGGACAGGGGGCGTAGGGACCCAGTACTTC. The V gene is TRBV7-2, the J gene TRBJ2-5, with 12 bases fitting TRBD1. Germline V gene data show CDR1 as SGHTA and CDR2 as FQGNSA. V shed 5 bases, J shed 7 bases, and the junction held 8 bases outside the gene matches. This CDR3 is 15 amino acids long.

The chain recombines TRBV19 with TRBJ1-1; D is ambiguous. CDR1 and CDR2 (germline): LNHDA, SQIVND (reference sequence). The V end lost 0 bases, the J end lost 3 bases, and 20 bases lay between the germline ends. The CDR3 spans 18 residues. CDR3 DNA sequence: TGTGCCAGTAGTATAGATAGCCGGACGGCCTATACGGACACTGAAGCTTTCTTT. Translation gives CASSIDSRTAYTDTEAFF. The full variable domain, in which reference TRBV19 and TRBJ1-1 provide the parts outside the CDR3, is DGGITQSPKYLFRKEGQNVTLSCEQNLNHDAMYWYRQDPGQGLRLIYYSQIVNDFQKGDIAEGYSVSREKKESFPLTVTSAQKNPTAFYLCASSIDSRTAYTDTEAFFGQGTRLTVV.

J is TRBJ1-3 and V is TRBV9; no reliable D call. The CDR3 contains 14 residues. Germline lookup yields CDR1 SGDLS and CDR2 YYNGEE. V was clipped by 2 bases and J by 0 bases, with 6 bases between them. This CDR3 reads CASSVYGSGNTIYF. The CDR3 region has the DNA TGTGCCAGCAGCGTTTATGGCTCTGGAAACACCATATATTTT.